This entry lists 12 T cell receptor beta chains sequenced from one sample in a study of blood T cell repertoires in COVID-19. The protocol was immunoSEQ multiplex PCR, while the TCRdb copy is restricted to in-frame clones and leaves out a portion. The sample shows about 120,000 clones, 79% of them seen only once. The sequencing sample was made of peripheral blood. These receptors all come from a middle-aged man with active or convalescent COVID-19.

This clone was observed a handful of times. J is TRBJ1-1 and V is TRBV2; D perhaps matches TRBD1 (6 bases). CDR1 is SNHLY, CDR2 FYNNEI, per germline. This CDR3 has 13 amino acids. V was shortened by 3 bases and J by 11 bases, with 16 bases between the two germline ends. CDR3 protein: CASSEEFGGEAFF. The DNA for the CDR3 is TGTGCCAGCAGTGAGGAATTTGGGGGCGAGGCTTTCTTT.

The rearrangement links TRBV28 to TRBJ1-2; the D gene is possibly TRBD1 (5 bases). V dropped 6 bases and J dropped 6 bases, with 11 bases sitting between them. This CDR3 has 12 amino acids. Germline CDR1 is MDHEN and CDR2 is SYDVKM. CDR3 in DNA: TGTGCCAGCAGACTCGGGGGAGATGGCTACACCTTC. Amino acid sequence: CASRLGGDGYTF.

This chain links TRBV6-5 with TRBJ1-3; no firm D call. V was pared by 7 bases and J by 8 bases, with 18 bases between. The CDR3 totals 14 residues. CDR1 and CDR2 (germline): MNHEY, SVGAGI. CDR3 protein: CASNLQRVGDTIYF. CDR3 DNA: TGTGCCAGCAACCTTCAGAGGGTTGGGGACACCATATATTTT.

The chain uses TRBV19 and TRBJ2-4; 10 nucleotides agree with TRBD1. This CDR3 comprises 13 residues. Germline CDR1 reads LNHDA; CDR2 reads SQIVND (reference sequence). V lost 3 bases and J lost 7; bases outside the gene matches: 0. CDR3 sequence: CASSMDRGNIQYF. Written as DNA, the CDR3 is TGTGCCAGTAGTATGGACAGGGGGAACATTCAGTACTTC. The whole variable domain, remainder taken from reference TRBV19 and TRBJ2-4, is DGGITQSPKYLFRKEGQNVTLSCEQNLNHDAMYWYRQDPGQGLRLIYYSQIVNDFQKGDIAEGYSVSREKKESFPLTVTSAQKNPTAFYLCASSMDRGNIQYFGAGTRLSVL.

The V and J genes are TRBV6-1 and TRBJ1-3; no reliable D call. There are 13 residues in the CDR3. Trimming took 2 bases from V and 11 from J, leaving 13 bases between them. The germline gives CDR1 MNHNS, CDR2 SASEGT. The DNA of the CDR3 is TGTGCCAGCAGTGAACCCCGAGGGAACGCCATATATTTT. As protein: CASSEPRGNAIYF.

CDR3 residues: CASSSGRPRGEAFF. The CDR3 DNA reads TGCGCCAGCAGCTCGGGTCGACCAAGGGGTGAAGCTTTCTTT. This chain joins TRBV5-1 and TRBJ1-1; D perhaps matches TRBD1 (5 bases). Trimming left V 3 bases short and J 7 bases short, with 16 bases between. The CDR3 runs to 14 residues. Germline V gene lookup returns CDR1 SGHRS and CDR2 YFSETQ.

The chain couples TRBV10-3 to TRBJ2-7; D perhaps matches TRBD2 (5 bases). The germline V gene encodes CDR1 ENHRY and CDR2 SYGVKD. With 3 bases removed from V and 4 bases from J, the gap between germline ends came to 13 bases. There are 14 residues in the CDR3. The CDR3 is CAISDGIKPYEQYF. CDR3 coding DNA: TGTGCCATCAGTGACGGGATTAAACCTTACGAGCAGTACTTC.

The rearrangement joins TRBV24-1 to TRBJ2-1, with D perhaps TRBD2 (5 bases). The CDR3 totals 14 residues. Trimming cost V 4 bases and J 9 bases, with 15 bases left between them. Per the germline V gene, CDR1 is KGHDR and CDR2 is SFDVKD. The CDR3 is CATSDGSSGGEQFF. The CDR3, as DNA: TGTGCCACCAGTGACGGATCAAGCGGCGGTGAGCAGTTCTTC.

The chain links TRBV19 to TRBJ1-2; the match to TRBD1 covers 7 bases. Per the germline V gene, CDR1 is LNHDA and CDR2 is SQIVND (reference sequence). The CDR3 is made up of 12 amino acids. V shed 10 bases, J shed 2 bases, and the junction held 4 bases outside the gene matches. The CDR3 region is CATGTDNYGYTF. Here the CDR3 DNA reads TGTGCCACCGGGACAGACAACTATGGCTACACCTTC. Supplemented by reference TRBV19 and TRBJ1-2, the full variable domain reads DGGITQSPKYLFRKEGQNVTLSCEQNLNHDAMYWYRQDPGQGLRLIYYSQIVNDFQKGDIAEGYSVSREKKESFPLTVTSAQKNPTAFYLCATGTDNYGYTFGSGTRLTVV.

This clone was counted only a few times. The chain couples TRBV29-1 to TRBJ2-1; TRBD2 matches at 15 bases. Trimming cost V 6 bases and J 8 bases; bases outside gene matches: 2. From germline, CDR1 is SQVTM and CDR2 ANQGSEA. The length of the CDR3 is 13 residues. CDR3 nucleotide sequence: TGCAGCGTCCGGACTAGCGGGAGGGATGAGCAGTTCTTC. It translates to CSVRTSGRDEQFF.

This clone came up a few times. The rearrangement uses TRBV6-1 and TRBJ2-4; no firm D call. CDR1 and CDR2 (germline): MNHNS, SASEGT. The CDR3 covers 12 residues. Trimming cost V 2 bases and J 13 bases, with 12 bases left between them. The CDR3 sequence is CASSEYPGGQYF. CDR3 sequence (DNA): TGTGCCAGCAGTGAATATCCCGGCGGACAGTACTTC.

The chain recombines TRBV10-3 with TRBJ2-5; tentatively, D is TRBD2 (6 bases). Germline loops: CDR1 ENHRY, CDR2 SYGVKD. The CDR3 sequence is 14 residues long. V lost 4 bases, J lost 3 bases, and 12 bases lay in between. The CDR3 sequence: CAISVGGGKETQYF. The CDR3 DNA reads TGTGCCATCAGTGTAGGTGGGGGGAAAGAGACCCAGTACTTC.